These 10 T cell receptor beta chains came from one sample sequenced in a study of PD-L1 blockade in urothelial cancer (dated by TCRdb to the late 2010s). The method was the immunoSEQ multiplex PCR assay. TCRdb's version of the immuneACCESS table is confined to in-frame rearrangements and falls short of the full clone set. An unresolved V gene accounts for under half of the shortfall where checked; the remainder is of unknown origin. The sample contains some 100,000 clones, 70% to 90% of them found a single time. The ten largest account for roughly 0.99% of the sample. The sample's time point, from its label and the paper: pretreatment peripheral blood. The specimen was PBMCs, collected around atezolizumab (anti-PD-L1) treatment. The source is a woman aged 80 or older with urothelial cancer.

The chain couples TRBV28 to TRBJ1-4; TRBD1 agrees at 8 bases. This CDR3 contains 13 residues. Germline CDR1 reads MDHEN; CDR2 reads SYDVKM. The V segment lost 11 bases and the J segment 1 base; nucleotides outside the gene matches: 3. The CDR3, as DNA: TGTGCCGGACAGGGAAGAACTAATGAAAAACTGTTTTTT. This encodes CAGQGRTNEKLFF.

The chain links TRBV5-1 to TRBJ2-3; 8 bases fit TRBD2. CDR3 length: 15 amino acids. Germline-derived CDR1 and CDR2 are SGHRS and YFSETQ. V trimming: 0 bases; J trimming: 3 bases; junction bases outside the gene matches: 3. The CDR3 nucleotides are TGCGCCAGCAGCTTGGGGACTAGCCAAACAGATACGCAGTATTTT. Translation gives CASSLGTSQTDTQYF.

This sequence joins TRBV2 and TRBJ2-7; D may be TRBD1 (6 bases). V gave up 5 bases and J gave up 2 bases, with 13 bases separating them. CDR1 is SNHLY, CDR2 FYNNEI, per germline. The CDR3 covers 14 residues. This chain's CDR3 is CASSTGQPPYEQYF. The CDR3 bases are TGTGCCAGCAGTACCGGACAGCCCCCCTACGAGCAGTACTTC.

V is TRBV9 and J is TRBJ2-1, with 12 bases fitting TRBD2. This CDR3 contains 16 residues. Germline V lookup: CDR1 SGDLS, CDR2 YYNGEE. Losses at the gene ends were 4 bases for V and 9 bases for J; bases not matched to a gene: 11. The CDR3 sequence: CASSLGLAGDPGEQFF. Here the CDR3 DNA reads TGTGCCAGCAGCTTGGGACTAGCGGGCGACCCCGGTGAGCAGTTCTTC.

The chain's CDR3 is CASSLGLVNEQFF. CDR3 nucleotides: TGTGCCAGCAGCCTGGGACTAGTCAATGAGCAGTTCTTC. The chain couples TRBV4-2 to TRBJ2-1; 8 bases are shared with TRBD2. CDR3 length equals 13 residues. Germline values: CDR1 LGHNA, CDR2 YNFKEQ. The junction had 2 bases not matched to a gene; V was cut back by 4 bases and J by 6 bases.

CDR3 nucleotide sequence: TGTGCCAGTACCCCATGGGACACGGATACGCAGTATTTT. This encodes CASTPWDTDTQYF. The V and J genes are TRBV19 and TRBJ2-3; possibly TRBD1 for D (6 bases). The germline V gene encodes CDR1 LNHDA and CDR2 SQIVND (reference sequence). Trimming removed 7 bases at V and 6 bases at J, with 14 bases between. The CDR3 spans 13 residues.

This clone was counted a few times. CDR3 in DNA: TGTGCCTGGAGGGCAGGGAACACTGAAGCTTTCTTT. It specifies CAWRAGNTEAFF. The J gene is TRBJ1-1, the V gene TRBV30; D is ambiguous. The CDR3 totals 12 residues. Germline loops: CDR1 GTSNPN, CDR2 SVGIG (reference sequence). Trimming removed 3 bases at V and 1 base at J, with 6 bases between.

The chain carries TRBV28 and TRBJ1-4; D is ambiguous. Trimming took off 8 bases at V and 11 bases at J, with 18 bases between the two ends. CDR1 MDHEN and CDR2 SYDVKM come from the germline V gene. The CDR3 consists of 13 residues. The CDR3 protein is CASAPEAPGKLFF. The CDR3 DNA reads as TGTGCCAGCGCCCCCGAGGCCCCCGGGAAACTGTTTTTT.

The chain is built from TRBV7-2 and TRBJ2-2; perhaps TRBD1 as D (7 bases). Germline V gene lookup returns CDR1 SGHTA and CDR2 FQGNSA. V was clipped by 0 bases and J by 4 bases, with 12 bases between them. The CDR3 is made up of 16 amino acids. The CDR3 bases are TGTGCCAGCAGCTTAGCGGCGGGACAGTCCACCGGGGAGCTGTTTTTT. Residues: CASSLAAGQSTGELFF.

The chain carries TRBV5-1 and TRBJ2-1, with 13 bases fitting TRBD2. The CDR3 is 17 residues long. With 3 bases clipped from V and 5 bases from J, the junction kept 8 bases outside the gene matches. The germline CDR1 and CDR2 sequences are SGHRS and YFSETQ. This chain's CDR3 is CASSSGLAGPPDNEQFF. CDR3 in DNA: TGCGCCAGCAGCTCGGGACTAGCGGGACCACCGGACAATGAGCAGTTCTTC.